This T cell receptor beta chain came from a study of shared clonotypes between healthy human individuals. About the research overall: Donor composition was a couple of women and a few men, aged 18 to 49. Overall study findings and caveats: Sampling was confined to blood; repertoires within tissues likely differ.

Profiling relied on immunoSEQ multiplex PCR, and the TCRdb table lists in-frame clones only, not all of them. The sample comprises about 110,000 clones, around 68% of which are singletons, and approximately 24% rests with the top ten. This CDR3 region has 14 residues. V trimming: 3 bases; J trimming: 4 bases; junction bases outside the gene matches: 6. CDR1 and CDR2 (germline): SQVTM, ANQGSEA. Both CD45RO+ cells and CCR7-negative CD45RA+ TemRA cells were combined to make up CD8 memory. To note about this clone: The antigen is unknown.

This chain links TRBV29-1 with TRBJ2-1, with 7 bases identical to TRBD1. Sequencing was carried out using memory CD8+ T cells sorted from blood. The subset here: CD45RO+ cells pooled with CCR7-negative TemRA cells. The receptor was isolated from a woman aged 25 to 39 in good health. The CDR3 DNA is TGCAGCGTTGAGTCAGGGGGTGGTTACAATGAGCAGTTCTTC. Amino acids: CSVESGGGYNEQFF.